Following are 3 T cell receptor beta chains from one sample sequenced in a study of read filtering for tumor transcriptome and immune sequencing. From approximately 400 ng of RNA, a library with molecular barcoded alpha/delta and beta/gamma adaptors was made. TCRdb passed the reads through MiXCR, listing each CDR3 protein once. The sample lists 30,000 to 40,000 distinct CDR3 sequences; 12% were seen once. The sequenced sample was a population of CD138-negative cells sorted from bone marrow. The source of these receptors is a donor at least 40 years old with multiple myeloma.

This clonotype was detected many times. The gene calls are TRBV5-1 and TRBJ1-5; possible D gene TRBD1, 5 bases. This CDR3 contains 15 residues. Germline V gene sequence: CDR1 SGHRS, CDR2 YFSETQ. The ends were cut back, 0 bases at V and 5 bases at J, with 12 bases in the middle. Here the CDR3 DNA reads TGCGCCAGCAGCTTGGACGGTGGGGGTTATCAGCCCCAGCATTTT. Its translation: CASSLDGGGYQPQHF.

With regard to this clonotype: Being one base from a much bigger clone, this may be a read error. The CDR3 ends on some other residue instead of the conserved phenylalanine or tryptophan, so this is likely a read error. The chain couples TRBV2 to TRBJ1-5; D is unresolved. The CDR3 covers 13 residues. The germline gives CDR1 SNHLY, CDR2 FYNNEI. V gave up 1 base and J gave up 3 bases, with 4 bases separating them. The CDR3: CASSEGVNQPQHS. CDR3 DNA: TGTGCCAGCAGTGAAGGAGTCAATCAGCCCCAGCATTCT.

This clonotype was counted between two and nine times. The chain combines TRBV19 with TRBJ1-5; TRBD1 might be the D (5 bases). The CDR3 is 17 residues long. Trimming removed 3 bases from V and 0 bases from J, with 15 bases in between. Germline CDR1 is LNHDA and CDR2 is SQIVND (reference sequence). In DNA form, the CDR3 reads TGTGCCAGTAGTATGGACGGGGCCCTGTATAGCAATCAGCCCCAGCATTTT. It specifies CASSMDGALYSNQPQHF.